The 25 T cell receptor beta chains given below trace back to one sample, sequenced in a study of blood T cell repertoires in COVID-19. TCRdb's table, derived via immunoSEQ multiplex PCR, lists solely in-frame clones and lacks some. Of 350,000 to 400,000 clones in the sample, around 90% were seen once. The sequenced material came from PBMCs or T cells enriched from blood (not recorded which). These receptors all stem from a woman aged 18-35 years who had recovered from COVID-19.

The V call is TRBV15, the J call TRBJ2-3; 11 bases fit TRBD1. The CDR3 extends over 16 amino acids. The V gene end was trimmed by 2 bases and the J gene end by 2 bases; junction bases not matched to a gene: 3. Per the germline V gene, CDR1 is LNHNV and CDR2 is YYDKDF (reference sequence). CDR3 residues: CATSRRTGGFTDTQYF. CDR3 nucleotide sequence: TGTGCCACCAGCAGACGGACAGGGGGCTTCACAGATACGCAGTATTTT.

The V and J genes are TRBV5-1 and TRBJ2-2; 11 bases are shared with TRBD2. CDR1 and CDR2 (germline): SGHRS, YFSETQ. The J segment lost 4 bases and the V segment lost 2 bases, leaving 1 base of the junction unmatched. The CDR3 is made up of 15 amino acids. The CDR3 is CASSFSGGATGELFF. CDR3 in DNA: TGCGCCAGCAGCTTTAGCGGGGGGGCCACCGGGGAGCTGTTTTTT.

The gene calls are TRBV9 and TRBJ1-1; the match to TRBD1 covers 7 bases. V lost 1 base to trimming and J lost 1 base; unmatched junction nucleotides: 4. Germline assignment: CDR1 SGDLS and CDR2 YYNGEE. CDR3 size: 15 residues. CDR3 protein: CASSVRDSKNTEAFF. In nucleotides, the CDR3 is TGTGCCAGCAGCGTAAGGGACAGTAAGAACACTGAAGCTTTCTTT.

The rearrangement links TRBV27 to TRBJ1-2; D may be TRBD1 (5 bases). The CDR3 runs to 15 residues. V was shortened by 0 bases and J by 2 bases, with 10 bases between the two germline ends. The germline V gene encodes CDR1 MNHEY and CDR2 SMNVEV (reference sequence). The CDR3 DNA is TGTGCCAGCAGTTTATCGGGCAGGGTAAACTATGGCTACACCTTC. This codes for CASSLSGRVNYGYTF.

This rearrangement joins TRBV2 to TRBJ2-3; tentatively, D is TRBD1 (6 bases). Germline CDR1 SNHLY, CDR2 FYNNEI. V lost 3 bases and J 8 bases, leaving 9 bases between the germline ends. CDR3 size: 12 residues. The CDR3 here is CASSDVGGTQYF. In nucleotides, the CDR3 is TGTGCCAGCAGTGATGTAGGGGGTACGCAGTATTTT.

This chain connects TRBV5-1 to TRBJ2-3, with TRBD1 matching over 8 bases. With V trimmed by 4 bases and J by 6 bases, 7 bases remained unmatched. The CDR3 contains 14 residues. Germline assignment: CDR1 SGHRS and CDR2 YFSETQ. This CDR3 is CASSPGTGVDTQYF. The CDR3 bases are TGCGCCAGCAGCCCAGGGACAGGCGTGGATACGCAGTATTTT.

This rearrangement joins TRBV19 to TRBJ1-5; D unresolved. Trimming took 5 bases from V and 0 from J, leaving 8 bases between them. The germline V gene has CDR1 LNHDA and CDR2 SQIVND (reference sequence). There are 14 residues in the CDR3. For the CDR3, the DNA is TGTGCCAGTAGTTGGGAGCATAGCAATCAGCCCCAGCATTTT. This sequence encodes CASSWEHSNQPQHF.

The chain is built from TRBV18 and TRBJ1-2; 9 nucleotides align to TRBD1. Germline CDR1 and CDR2: KGHSH and LQKENI. Trimming took 6 bases from V and 8 from J; bases not matched to a gene: 10. The CDR3 loop spans 14 amino acids. Here the CDR3 reads CASSPGTGSRGYTF. The CDR3 nucleotides are TGTGCCAGCTCCCCCGGGACAGGGTCGCGGGGCTACACCTTC. Drawing the rest from reference TRBV18 and TRBJ1-2, the complete variable domain is NAGVMQNPRHLVRRRGQEARLRCSPMKGHSHVYWYRQLPEEGLKFMVYLQKENIIDESGMPKERFSAEFPKEGPSILRIQQVVRGDSAAYFCASSPGTGSRGYTFGSGTRLTVV.

The chain is built from TRBV7-2 and TRBJ2-3, with TRBD2 matching 7 bases. This CDR3 is built from 14 residues. Per germline, CDR1 SGHTA and CDR2 FQGNSA. V shed 6 bases and J 9 bases; nucleotides not matched to a gene: 12. The CDR3 loop reads CASSRSGADATQYF. The DNA of the CDR3 is TGTGCCAGCAGTCGGAGCGGGGCAGACGCCACGCAGTATTTT. The variable domain in full, completed from reference TRBV7-2 and TRBJ2-3, reads GAGVSQSPSNKVTEKGKDVELRCDPISGHTALYWYRQSLGQGLEFLIYFQGNSAPDKSGLPSDRFSAERTGGSVSTLTIQRTQQEDSAVYLCASSRSGADATQYFGPGTRLTVL.

The chain joins TRBV6-5 to TRBJ2-1, with 9 bases lining up with TRBD1. CDR1 is MNHEY and CDR2 is SVGAGI in the germline V gene. There are 15 residues in the CDR3. With 3 bases clipped from V and 9 bases from J, the junction kept 9 bases outside the gene matches. CDR3 in amino acids: CASSYNRDRESEQFF. CDR3 nucleotides: TGTGCCAGCAGTTATAACCGGGACAGGGAGAGTGAGCAGTTCTTC.

The J gene is TRBJ2-3, the V gene TRBV29-1; possibly TRBD1 for D (5 bases). The germline gives CDR1 SQVTM, CDR2 ANQGSEA. Trimming removed 5 bases at V and 2 bases at J, with 8 bases between. This CDR3 is built from 12 residues. CDR3 loop: CSVLTDTDTQYF. The CDR3 bases are TGCAGCGTTCTGACAGACACAGATACGCAGTATTTT.

Here the CDR3 reads CATSDPRQGKETQYF. The CDR3 coding sequence is TGTGCCACCAGTGACCCGAGGCAGGGCAAGGAGACCCAGTACTTC. The gene calls are TRBV24-1 and TRBJ2-5; a possible D gene is TRBD1 (5 bases). CDR3 length equals 15 residues. V was trimmed by 4 bases and J by 5 bases, leaving 16 bases between them. CDR1 and CDR2 (germline): KGHDR, SFDVKD.

The chain carries TRBV9 and TRBJ2-1; D perhaps matches TRBD2 (6 bases). The V gene's germline CDR1 is SGDLS and CDR2 YYNGEE. CDR3 length: 13 amino acids. V lost 0 bases, J lost 7 bases, and 8 bases lay in between. In nucleotides, the CDR3 is TGTGCCAGCAGCGTAGGGGGGGAAAATGAGCAGTTCTTC. This codes for CASSVGGENEQFF.

V and J are TRBV29-1 and TRBJ2-7; 9 positions agree with TRBD1. The J segment lost 5 bases and the V segment lost 7 bases, leaving 6 bases of the junction unmatched. The CDR3 covers 12 residues. Germline V lookup: CDR1 SQVTM, CDR2 ANQGSEA. CDR3 loop: CSGGTGIDEQYF. The CDR3 region has the DNA TGCAGCGGGGGGACAGGGATAGACGAGCAGTACTTC.

This chain joins TRBV19 and TRBJ1-2; D unresolved. The ends were cut back, 5 bases at V and 7 bases at J, with 14 bases in the middle. From germline, CDR1 is LNHDA and CDR2 SQIVND (reference sequence). This CDR3 is 13 amino acids long. The chain's CDR3 is CASSLMAVAGYTF. The CDR3 DNA sequence: TGTGCCAGTAGTTTAATGGCCGTGGCTGGCTACACCTTC.

The gene calls are TRBV28 and TRBJ1-6; TRBD1 matches 11 bases. V gave up 11 bases and J gave up 14 bases; unmatched junction bases: 20. Germline V gene data show CDR1 as MDHEN and CDR2 as SYDVKM. The CDR3 is 16 amino acids. The DNA of the CDR3 is TGTGCCGCCCTCCAAGGGGGAGGACAGGGGGCTAGTTCCCTCCACTTT. Its protein product is CAALQGGGQGASSLHF.

This chain links TRBV23-1 with TRBJ1-4; D gene ambiguous. TRBV23-1 is identified as an open reading frame with a role that is uncertain. The CDR3 consists of 16 residues. V was shortened by 6 bases and J by 0 bases, with 14 bases between the two germline ends. The chain's CDR3 is CASRSRRPPTNEKLFF. In DNA, the CDR3 is TGCGCCAGCAGATCCAGGAGGCCACCAACTAATGAAAAACTGTTTTTT.

This chain joins TRBV28 and TRBJ1-2; TRBD1 might be the D (5 bases). V lost 4 bases and J 1 base, leaving 10 bases between the germline ends. In germline, CDR1 is MDHEN, CDR2 SYDVKM. This CDR3 has 14 amino acids. The CDR3 sequence: CASSSTGHNYGYTF. As DNA, the CDR3 is TGTGCCAGCAGTTCAACAGGCCATAACTATGGCTACACCTTC.

This sequence joins TRBV10-3 and TRBJ1-3, with TRBD1 matching over 8 bases. V lost 0 bases, J lost 6 bases, and 10 bases stayed unmatched. This CDR3 region has 17 residues. The V gene's germline CDR1 is ENHRY and CDR2 SYGVKD. CDR3 region: CAISESGHGQGENTIYF. For the CDR3, the DNA is TGTGCCATCAGTGAGTCTGGACATGGACAGGGTGAAAACACCATATATTTT.

The rearrangement joins TRBV14 to TRBJ2-1; 14 bases fit TRBD2. This CDR3 is 16 amino acids long. V lost 4 bases and J lost 3; bases outside the gene matches: 2. From germline, CDR1 is SGHDN and CDR2 FVKESK. The CDR3 DNA reads as TGTGCCAGCAGCCTCGGACTAGCGGGGGGCTACAATGAGCAGTTCTTC. Translating gives CASSLGLAGGYNEQFF. Full variable domain (rest looked up from reference TRBV14 and TRBJ2-1): EAGVTQFPSHSVIEKGQTVTLRCDPISGHDNLYWYRRVMGKEIKFLLHFVKESKQDESGMPNNRFLAERTGGTYSTLKVQPAELEDSGVYFCASSLGLAGGYNEQFFGPGTRLTVL.

CDR3 DNA: TGCGCCAGCAGTCCCCACCGAGGGGGCATCGTTGAAGCTTTCTTT. Translation: CASSPHRGGIVEAFF. This chain connects TRBV10-1 to TRBJ1-1, with 7 bases matching TRBD1. The CDR3 runs to 15 residues. Germline lookup yields CDR1 WNHNN and CDR2 SYGVQD (reference sequence). With 5 bases clipped from V and 7 bases from J, the junction kept 13 bases outside the gene matches.

The J gene is TRBJ2-3, the V gene TRBV7-2, with 9 nucleotides matching TRBD1. J was trimmed by 5 bases and V by 1 base; bases with no gene match: 4. The CDR3 is made up of 15 amino acids. Germline V gene sequence: CDR1 SGHTA, CDR2 FQGNSA. The CDR3 sequence is CASSLDRGRIDTQYF. The CDR3 coding sequence is TGTGCCAGCAGCTTAGACAGGGGGCGAATAGATACGCAGTATTTT.

The chain uses TRBV7-9 and TRBJ1-2, with TRBD1 matching over 7 bases. CDR1 is SEHNR, CDR2 FQNEAQ, per germline (reference sequence). The CDR3 spans 13 residues. V shed 4 bases, J shed 7 bases, and the junction held 6 bases outside the gene matches. CDR3: CASSSQGVGGYTF. CDR3 bases: TGTGCCAGCAGCTCCCAGGGGGTGGGTGGCTACACCTTC. The entire variable domain, with the rest obtained from reference TRBV7-9 and TRBJ1-2, is as follows: DTGVSQNPRHKITKRGQNVTFRCDPISEHNRLYWYRQTLGQGPEFLTYFQNEAQLEKSRLLSDRFSAERPKGSFSTLEIQRTEQGDSAMYLCASSSQGVGGYTFGSGTRLTVV.

The chain recombines TRBV19 with TRBJ1-5; possible D gene TRBD1, 6 bases. This CDR3 has 13 residues. Trimming stripped 7 bases from V and 4 bases from J, with 11 bases between. Germline CDR1 is LNHDA and CDR2 is SQIVND (reference sequence). The CDR3 bases are TGTGCCAGTAACACGGGACAAAATCAGCCCCAGCATTTT. The encoded protein is CASNTGQNQPQHF.

This chain connects TRBV5-6 to TRBJ2-7; 9 bases are a match to TRBD2. The junction had 8 bases not matched to a gene; V was cut back by 2 bases and J by 2 bases. Germline-derived CDR1 and CDR2 are SGHDT and YYEEEE. The CDR3 spans 16 residues. CDR3 residues: CASSFPSGDDPYEQYF. CDR3 bases: TGTGCCAGCAGCTTCCCTAGCGGGGACGACCCCTACGAGCAGTACTTC.